A selection of T cell receptor beta chains follows, all from one sample in a study of blood T cells in healthy people across ages. Each CDR3 protein gets one entry after TCRdb re-called the 5' RACE reads with MiXCR. The sample consists of about 650,000 distinct CDR3 sequences, approximately 30% of them appearing once. The source material was blood. These receptors were collected from a woman of 80 years or more in good health. Each CDR3 is given with its conserved first and last residue. A D gene is named only where the DNA matches it firmly. Rows may omit the clone size; those that give it use once, few, many or a size class.

>TRBV4-2|-|TRBJ2-4|-
CASSQDGGLIAKNIQYF
TGTGCCAGCAGCCAAGATGGTGGACTAATAGCCAAAAACATTCAGTACTTC
>TRBV5-1|many|TRBJ2-7|-
CASSLAGQTYEQYF
TGTGCCAGCAGTTTAGCGGGACAGACCTACGAGCAGTACTTC
>TRBV11-3|-|TRBJ2-3|TRBD2
CASSSRGAGGTDTQYF
TGTGCCAGCAGCTCGCGAGGGGCGGGGGGGACAGATACGCAGTATTTT
>TRBV5-1|-|TRBJ2-3|-
CASSLHGGDAQYF
TGCGCCAGCAGCTTGCATGGGGGCGATGCGCAGTATTTT
>TRBV6-2/TRBV6-3|-|TRBJ2-3|-
CASSYSPGSSTDTQYF
TGTGCCAGCAGTTACTCGCCAGGGTCCAGCACAGATACGCAGTATTTT
>TRBV27|many|TRBJ1-5|-
CASSSLNQPQHF
TGTGCCAGCAGCTCTCTCAATCAGCCCCAGCATTTT
>TRBV10-1|-|TRBJ1-1|-
CASSESLLGTEAFF
TGCGCCAGCAGTGAGTCTTTGTTGGGTACTGAAGCTTTCTTT
>TRBV20-1|many|TRBJ2-3|-
CSAVTGHTHTDTQYF
TGCAGTGCTGTTACGGGCCACACTCACACAGATACGCAGTATTTT
>TRBV5-1|-|TRBJ2-3|TRBD2
CASSPEGRVADTRYF
TGCGCCAGCAGCCCGGAGGGGAGGGTCGCGGATACGCGGTATTTT
>TRBV20-1|many|TRBJ2-1|-
CSASPGIEQFF
TGCAGTGCTAGTCCCGGGATTGAGCAGTTCTTC
>TRBV29-1|-|TRBJ1-1|-
CSVEGTSEAFF
TGCAGCGTTGAAGGGACCTCTGAAGCTTTCTTT
>TRBV5-1|-|TRBJ2-7|TRBD2
CASSYGGTSTYEQYF
TGCGCCAGCAGCTACGGGGGGACTTCAACCTACGAGCAGTACTTC
>TRBV3-1|many|TRBJ2-1|TRBD2
CASSQDTAGGSYNEQFF
TGTGCCAGCAGCCAAGACACAGCGGGGGGATCCTACAATGAGCAGTTCTTC
>TRBV7-8|many|TRBJ2-3|-
CASSLYVGSTDTQYF
TGTGCCAGCAGCTTATATGTGGGTAGCACAGATACGCAGTATTTT
>TRBV12-3/TRBV12-4|many|TRBJ2-1|TRBD1
CASSPPGQGTNEQFF
TGTGCCAGCAGCCCCCCGGGACAGGGGACAAATGAGCAGTTCTTC
>TRBV7-3|many|TRBJ2-6|TRBD1
CASSLTGTDRAGANVLTF
TGTGCCAGCAGCCTGACCGGGACAGACCGTGCTGGGGCCAACGTCCTGACTTTC
>TRBV20-1|-|TRBJ2-7|-
CSAGTASSYEQYF
TGCAGTGCCGGGACGGCGAGCTCCTACGAGCAGTACTTC
>TRBV5-1|-|TRBJ2-3|-
CVSSRGQDTQYF
TGCGTCAGCAGCCGAGGCCAGGATACGCAGTATTTT
>TRBV5-1|once|TRBJ2-5|-
CASSLMAVQETQYF
TGCGCGAGCAGCTTGATGGCAGTACAAGAGACCCAGTACTTC
>TRBV12-3/TRBV12-4|-|TRBJ2-7|-
CASTTSTNPFYEQYF
TGTGCCAGCACCACCAGCACAAACCCATTCTACGAGCAGTACTTC
>TRBV20-1|-|TRBJ2-4|TRBD2
CSALVRGGPKNIQYF
TGCAGTGCGCTCGTCCGGGGGGGTCCCAAAAACATTCAGTACTTC
>TRBV3-1|-|TRBJ2-5|-
CASSRAGAQETQYF
TGTGCCAGCAGCAGGGCGGGGGCCCAAGAGACCCAGTACTTC
>TRBV6-2/TRBV6-3|many|TRBJ2-1|TRBD2
CASSSPGLAGLYNEQFF
TGTGCCAGCAGTTCCCCGGGACTAGCGGGTCTCTACAATGAGCAGTTCTTC
>TRBV28|few|TRBJ1-5|TRBD1
CASSLRGPNQPQHF
TGTGCCAGCAGTTTAAGGGGGCCGAATCAGCCCCAGCATTTT
>TRBV6-5|-|TRBJ1-1|-
CASSYLGNTEAFF
TGTGCCAGCAGTTACTTGGGGAACACTGAAGCTTTCTTT
>TRBV7-2|once|TRBJ2-7|TRBD2
CASSHRAGLAGNNEQYF
TGTGCCAGCAGCCACCGGGCCGGACTAGCGGGGAACAATGAGCAGTACTTC
>TRBV5-8|-|TRBJ2-7|-
CAGSYYRTAYEQYF
TGTGCCGGCAGCTACTACAGGACGGCCTACGAGCAGTACTTC
>TRBV3-1|few|TRBJ1-1|-
CASSRPQGEAFF
TGTGCCAGCAGTCGGCCCCAGGGTGAAGCTTTCTTT
>TRBV20-1|few|TRBJ1-2|TRBD1
CSARGTVDYGYTF
TGCAGTGCTCGAGGGACAGTGGACTATGGCTACACCTTC
>TRBV12-3/TRBV12-4|few|TRBJ2-7|-
CASSTRGLRLTNEQYF
TGTGCCAGCAGTACCAGGGGACTGCGCCTAACAAATGAGCAGTACTTC
>TRBV20-1|many|TRBJ2-3|-
CSAPPGLANTDTQYF
TGCAGTGCCCCGCCGGGGTTAGCGAACACAGATACGCAGTATTTT
>TRBV7-2|many|TRBJ1-2|-
CASTPGGYGYTF
TGTGCCAGCACCCCCGGGGGCTATGGCTACACCTTC
>TRBV20-1|few|TRBJ2-5|TRBD2
CSAMGLAGAEQETQYF
TGCAGTGCCATGGGTCTAGCGGGAGCAGAACAAGAGACCCAGTACTTC
>TRBV14|many|TRBJ2-5|-
CASSPAGKTGQQETQYF
TGTGCCAGCAGCCCGGCGGGGAAAACGGGGCAACAAGAGACCCAGTACTTC
>TRBV7-2|many|TRBJ1-1|TRBD1
CASSTRTGGITEAFF
TGTGCCAGCAGCACGAGGACAGGGGGCATCACTGAAGCTTTCTTT
>TRBV7-2|many|TRBJ1-1|-
CASSFPVGTLRIPEAFF
TGTGCCAGCAGCTTCCCCGTAGGGACACTTAGAATCCCTGAAGCTTTCTTT
>TRBV4-1|many|TRBJ1-2|-
CASSQDGDGYTF
TGCGCCAGCAGCCAAGATGGGGATGGCTACACCTTC
>TRBV6-5|many|TRBJ1-1|-
CASSFWGVTEAFF
TGTGCCAGCAGTTTTTGGGGTGTCACTGAAGCTTTCTTT
>TRBV29-1|many|TRBJ2-7|-
CSVVDRGNEQYF
TGCAGCGTTGTGGATCGGGGGAACGAGCAGTACTTC
>TRBV4-2|many|TRBJ1-2|-
CASSQVSGTRDYGYTF
TGTGCCAGCAGCCAAGTCTCCGGGACAAGGGACTATGGCTACACCTTC
>TRBV7-7|many|TRBJ2-1|TRBD1
CASSSRQGSLNEQFF
TGTGCTAGCAGCTCCAGACAGGGTAGCCTCAATGAGCAGTTCTTC
>TRBV12-3/TRBV12-4|few|TRBJ2-7|-
CASSLWRSPSYEQYF
TGTGCCAGCAGTTTGTGGCGGAGTCCCTCCTACGAGCAGTACTTC
>TRBV20-1|-|TRBJ2-7|-
CSASLGQDYEQYF
TGCAGTGCAAGTTTGGGCCAGGACTACGAGCAGTACTTC
>TRBV3-1|-|TRBJ2-3|-
CASSQERLVGFTDTQYF
TGTGCCAGCAGCCAAGAAAGACTAGTGGGCTTCACAGATACGCAGTATTTT
>TRBV4-3|many|TRBJ1-2|-
CASSQDGNRLDYGYTF
TGCGCCAGCAGCCAAGACGGGAACAGGTTAGACTATGGCTACACCTTC
>TRBV6-2/TRBV6-3|few|TRBJ1-2|-
CASSYAGQSYGYTF
TGTGCCAGCAGTTACGCGGGACAAAGCTATGGCTACACCTTC
>TRBV7-2|many|TRBJ2-3|TRBD1
CASRRTGFTDTQYF
TGTGCCAGCAGACGGACAGGGTTCACAGATACGCAGTATTTT
>TRBV5-1|many|TRBJ2-1|-
CASRAENSYNEQFF
TGCGCCAGCAGAGCGGAAAACTCCTACAATGAGCAGTTCTTC
>TRBV3-1|-|TRBJ1-1|TRBD1
CASSQAGTGLARNAEAFF
TGTGCCAGCAGCCAAGCTGGGACAGGGTTAGCCAGGAACGCTGAAGCTTTTTTT
>TRBV7-2|many|TRBJ1-2|TRBD1
CASSSRDRERNGYTF
TGTGCCAGCAGCTCCAGGGACAGGGAACGGAATGGCTACACCTTC
>TRBV5-6|many|TRBJ1-2|TRBD1
CASSLSTRRRGYGYTF
TGTGCCAGCAGCTTGAGTACACGACGCAGGGGGTATGGCTACACCTTC
>TRBV5-4|many|TRBJ2-7|TRBD1
CASSWGLTGGTYEQYF
TGTGCCAGCAGCTGGGGTCTGACAGGGGGCACCTACGAGCAGTACTTC
>TRBV30|once|TRBJ1-5|TRBD1
CAWSARTGWSNQPQHF
TGTGCCTGGAGTGCCCGGACAGGTTGGAGCAATCAGCCCCAGCATTTT
>TRBV7-2|many|TRBJ2-7|-
CASSPARVEQYF
TGTGCCAGCAGCCCAGCGAGGGTCGAGCAGTACTTC
>TRBV10-3|many|TRBJ1-2|TRBD1
CATLATGTGYGYTF
TGTGCCACCTTAGCCACCGGGACAGGGTATGGCTACACCTTC